What follows are 8 T cell receptor beta chains derived from one specimen sequenced in a study of T-cell memory formation after mild COVID-19. TCRdb re-called the 5' RACE reads with MiXCR, one entry per CDR3 protein. The repertoire has some 48,000 distinct CDR3 sequences, 12% of them found once; the top ten carry almost 25%. The sequencing input was PBMCs or a T cell subset sorted from them (not recorded which). These receptors were obtained from a man aged 18 to 29 who had mild COVID-19 (a few samples of this study predate the infection). Cell type and time point are not known.

For the CDR3, the DNA is TGTGCCAGCAGCCCGAGAGGGACACCAGGGAGCAATCAGCCCCAGCATTTT. This translates into CASSPRGTPGSNQPQHF. The V gene is TRBV12-3 or TRBV12-4, the J gene TRBJ1-5; D perhaps matches TRBD1 (6 bases). V lost 6 bases to trimming and J lost 1 base, with 19 bases between them. The CDR3 runs 17 residues.

V and J are TRBV3-1 and TRBJ1-2; no firm D call. Trimming removed 8 bases from V and 4 bases from J, with 14 bases in between. Per the germline V gene, CDR1 is LGHDT and CDR2 is YNNKEL (reference sequence). The CDR3 contains 13 residues. The CDR3 loop is CASGPTGIYGYTF. For the CDR3, the DNA is TGTGCCAGCGGGCCCACGGGGATCTATGGCTACACCTTC.

To note about this clonotype: One end of the junction does not line up with germline, which may come from a read error. CDR3: CSSSSSAGALQNEQFF. As DNA, the CDR3 is TGTTCCAGCAGCTCCTCCGCCGGCGCCCTACAGAATGAGCAGTTCTTC. The chain is built from TRBV7-2 and TRBJ2-1; no definite D call. The CDR3 sequence is 16 residues long. The germline CDR1 and CDR2 sequences are SGHTA and FQGNSA.

The gene calls are TRBV6-2 or TRBV6-3 and TRBJ2-7; 9 positions match TRBD1. CDR3 size: 16 residues. The germline V gene encodes CDR1 MNHEY and CDR2 SVGEGT. V gave up 4 bases and J gave up 9 bases; unmatched junction bases: 16. The CDR3 sequence: CASSSGQGQGPGVQYV. As DNA, the CDR3 is TGTGCCAGCAGTTCGGGACAGGGTCAGGGCCCCGGAGTGCAGTACGTC.

This chain links TRBV9 with TRBJ2-5; possibly TRBD1 for D (5 bases). CDR1 is SGDLS, CDR2 YYNGEE, per germline. The CDR3 loop spans 14 amino acids. V was clipped by 0 bases and J by 5 bases, with 11 bases between them. The CDR3 sequence is CASSVDQGFETQYF. The CDR3 nucleotides are TGTGCCAGCAGCGTAGATCAGGGCTTCGAGACCCAGTACTTC.

V and J are TRBV6-5 and TRBJ1-3; D not resolved. CDR1 is MNHEY, CDR2 SVGAGI, per germline. This CDR3 has 14 residues. V gave up 0 bases and J gave up 4 bases, with 7 bases separating them. The CDR3 DNA is TGTGCCAGCAGTTACTCGATAGGAGGAAACACCATATATTTT. Encoded protein: CASSYSIGGNTIYF.

The V gene is TRBV20-1, the J gene TRBJ1-1, with 7 bases lining up with TRBD1. The CDR3 length is 11 residues. Germline CDR1 and CDR2: DFQATT and SNEGSKA (reference sequence). The CDR3 loop is CRGQLNTEAFF. In nucleotides, the CDR3 is TGCAGGGGACAGTTGAACACTGAAGCTTTCTTT.

The J gene is TRBJ1-6, the V gene TRBV3-1, with TRBD1 matching 11 bases. The CDR3 spans 15 residues. Germline values: CDR1 LGHDT, CDR2 YNNKEL (reference sequence). Losses at the gene ends were 3 bases for V and 11 bases for J; bases not matched to a gene: 6. The CDR3 is CASSQTGTGGAPLHF. CDR3 bases: TGTGCCAGCAGCCAGACCGGGACAGGGGGAGCACCCCTCCACTTT.